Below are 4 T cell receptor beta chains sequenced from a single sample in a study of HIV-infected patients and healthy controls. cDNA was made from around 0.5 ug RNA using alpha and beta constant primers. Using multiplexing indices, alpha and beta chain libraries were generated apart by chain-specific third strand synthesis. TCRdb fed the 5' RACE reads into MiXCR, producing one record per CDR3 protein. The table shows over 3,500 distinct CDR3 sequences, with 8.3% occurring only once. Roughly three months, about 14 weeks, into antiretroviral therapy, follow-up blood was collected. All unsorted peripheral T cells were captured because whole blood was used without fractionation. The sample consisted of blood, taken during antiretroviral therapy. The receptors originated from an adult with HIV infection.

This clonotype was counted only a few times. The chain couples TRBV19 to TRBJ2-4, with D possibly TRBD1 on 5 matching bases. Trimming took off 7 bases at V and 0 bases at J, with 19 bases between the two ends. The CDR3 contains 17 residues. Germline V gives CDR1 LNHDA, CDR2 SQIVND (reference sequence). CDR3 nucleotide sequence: TGTGCCAGTACTGATACGACAAGGACACTAGCCAAAAACATTCAGTACTTC. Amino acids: CASTDTTRTLAKNIQYF. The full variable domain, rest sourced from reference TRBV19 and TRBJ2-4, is DGGITQSPKYLFRKEGQNVTLSCEQNLNHDAMYWYRQDPGQGLRLIYYSQIVNDFQKGDIAEGYSVSREKKESFPLTVTSAQKNPTAFYLCASTDTTRTLAKNIQYFGAGTRLSVL.

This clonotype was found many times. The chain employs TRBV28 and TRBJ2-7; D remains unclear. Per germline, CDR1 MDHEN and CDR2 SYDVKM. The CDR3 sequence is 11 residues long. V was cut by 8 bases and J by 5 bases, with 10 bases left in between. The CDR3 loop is CASLWAHEQYF. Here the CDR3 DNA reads TGTGCCAGCCTCTGGGCCCACGAGCAGTACTTC.

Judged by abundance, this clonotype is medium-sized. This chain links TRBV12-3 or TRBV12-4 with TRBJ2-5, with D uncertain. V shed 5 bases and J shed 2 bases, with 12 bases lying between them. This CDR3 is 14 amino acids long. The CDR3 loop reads CASSPAEIQETQYF. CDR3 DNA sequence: TGTGCCAGCAGTCCGGCGGAAATTCAAGAGACCCAGTACTTC.

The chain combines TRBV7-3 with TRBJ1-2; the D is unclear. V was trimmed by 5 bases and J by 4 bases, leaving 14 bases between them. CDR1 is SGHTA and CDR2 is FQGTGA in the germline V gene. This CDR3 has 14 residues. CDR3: CASSPAGVTYGYTF. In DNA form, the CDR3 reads TGTGCCAGCAGCCCCGCCGGAGTGACCTATGGCTACACCTTC.